The TCR beta chain under discussion was sequenced for a study of T cells in Graves' hyperthyroidism and ophthalmopathy (dated 2019 in TCRdb). Looking at the study overall: Peripheral blood was collected at initial diagnosis, before any treatment. To identify distinguishing TCR V-J signatures, a discovery cohort of around 100 patients was used, comprising some 45 with Graves' ophthalmopathy and approximately 58 with stable Graves' hyperthyroidism. Prospective prediction of ophthalmopathy was tested in an independent validation cohort consisting of 18 to 20 hyperthyroidism patients and approximately 16 patients who later progressed to ophthalmopathy. The approximately 100 discovery patients were randomly split 7:3 into training and test sets. In addition, the study compared T-cell repertoires in thyroid tissue and in blood from several Graves' hyperthyroidism patients. Following sampling, methimazole starting at 30 mg daily was given to hyperthyroidism patients, and high-dose intravenous methylprednisolone was given to ophthalmopathy patients. The paper reports TCR Vbeta CDR3 sequencing of about 140 peripheral blood samples: some 44 ophthalmopathy, under 80 hyperthyroidism and approximately 17 progressor patients. Summary of the overall study and its limitations: In validation, the model predicted progression to ophthalmopathy with around 71% sensitivity and less than 75% specificity, a median of 6.5 months before onset. Most expanded thyroid clonotypes (frequency above 0.001) were also detected in blood, a finding suggesting that blood repertoires may reflect thyroid immune responses. No statistical method was used to fix the sample size in advance, and group allocation was not hidden from the investigators. Ophthalmopathy was separated from stable hyperthyroidism by a 13 V-J signature model, with 85% to 90% sensitivity and about 81% specificity obtained in cross-validation and 80%/75% obtained in testing.

The TCR beta CDR3 regions were amplified from RNA transcripts. The TCR CDR3 was subjected to a first round of RT-PCR using the HTBI primer set and the Qiagen OneStep RT-PCR kit. Libraries were constructed in a second round of multiplex PCR, after which size selection and purification were performed. Libraries were sequenced paired-end with 100 bp reads on an Illumina HiSeq2000. The paper's processing steps were these. SOAPnuke was used to process the raw data, removing reads that contained adapters or uncalled bases, had a mean Phred below 15, or lacked an exact match to the constant primer or identifier. COPE v1.2.5 was used to merge the high-quality paired reads, and each unique nucleotide sequence was defined as a clonotype. MiTCR v1.1 was used to align clonotypes to the IMGT TRBV, TRBD and TRBJ reference segments. The analysis included only V-J combinations with a frequency above 0.0001, which together covered roughly 99% of the repertoires. A TCS score was defined as the ratio of F50 (clonal expansion) to E x V (chaos), with BLOSUM62-based TCRdist applied between CDR3 peptides within each V-J. Welch's t-statistics and random forest reduced fewer than 600 V-J features to 13, which were used in a naive Bayes classifier (R e1071). TCRdb itself trimmed the public reads at Q25 with fastp, ran MiXCR and retained productive beta chains. Each entry is one CDR3 protein sequence, shown with its most common DNA and genes. The V and J calls and clone size come from TCRdb's table, not from the authors' own analysis. The table for this sample lists about 620,000 distinct CDR3 sequences; around 15% of them were counted only once. The ten most abundant clones make up approximately 3.8% of the sample.

The germline V gene (reference sequence) supplies CDR1 LNHDA and CDR2 SQIVND. Compared with germline, V lacks 3 bases and J lacks 3 bases; bases without a gene match: 6. Reading from cysteine to phenylalanine, the CDR3 counts 16 amino acids. The sequence is cut down to CDR3 DNA, 48 bases in frame from base 1. A patient counted as having stable Graves' hyperthyroidism if no progression to ophthalmopathy occurred over 18 months of follow-up. Hyperthyroidism patients were aged 18 to 65 years and newly diagnosed, with disease duration of less than 2 months. Any patient with an uncontrolled infection, another autoimmune disease, pregnancy or lactation was excluded. Diagnoses were established on the basis of clinical symptoms, serum thyroxine and TRAb, thyroid ultrasound, and orbital computed tomography. Ficoll-Paque density gradient centrifugation was used to isolate PBMCs from around 10 ml of fresh peripheral blood. Total RNA was extracted using Trizol reagent, and RNA quality was assessed on an Agilent 2100 Bioanalyzer.

With respect to this clonotype: Which antigen it targets is not known. Base quality data are lacking; no much larger clone is found one base away.

This TCR was recovered from a woman aged 25 to 39 with Graves' hyperthyroidism. The V and J genes are TRBV19 and TRBJ2-1, with 9 junctional bases fitting TRBD1. Material: blood. The DNA sequence reads TGTGCCAGTAGTATGGGGACAGGGACTTTCTACAATGAGCAGTTCTTC. Its coded protein is CASSMGTGTFYNEQFF.